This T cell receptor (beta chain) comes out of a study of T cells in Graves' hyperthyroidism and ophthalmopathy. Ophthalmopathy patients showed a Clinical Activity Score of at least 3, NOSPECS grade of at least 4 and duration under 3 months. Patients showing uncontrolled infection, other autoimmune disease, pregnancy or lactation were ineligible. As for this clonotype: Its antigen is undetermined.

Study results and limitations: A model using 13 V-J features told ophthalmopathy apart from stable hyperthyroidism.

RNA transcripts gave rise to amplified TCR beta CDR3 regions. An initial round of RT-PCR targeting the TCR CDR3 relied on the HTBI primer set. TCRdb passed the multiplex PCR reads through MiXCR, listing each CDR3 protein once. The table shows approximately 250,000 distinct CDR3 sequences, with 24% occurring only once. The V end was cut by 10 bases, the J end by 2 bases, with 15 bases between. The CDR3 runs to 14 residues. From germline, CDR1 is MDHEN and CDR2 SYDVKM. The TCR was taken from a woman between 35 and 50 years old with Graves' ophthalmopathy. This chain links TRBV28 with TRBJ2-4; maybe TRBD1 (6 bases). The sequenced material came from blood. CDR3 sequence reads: CAITGYATKNIQYF. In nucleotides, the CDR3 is TGTGCCATCACAGGGTACGCGACCAAAAACATTCAGTACTTC.